This T cell receptor beta chain stems from a study of T-cell memory formation after mild COVID-19. Regarding the study as a whole: Clonal second-wave expansions that peaked on day 37 had unconfirmed SARS-CoV-2 specificity.

This clonotype was seen many times. What it binds is unknown. TCRdb re-called the 5' RACE reads through MiXCR, storing one row per CDR3 protein. The table has some 340,000 distinct CDR3 sequences, under 15% seen once; the top ten hold over 20%. Germline assignment: CDR1 LGHNA and CDR2 YNFKEQ. The CDR3 contains 16 residues. Between the trimmed V and J ends, which lost 2 bases and 2 bases, there was a span of 16 bases. The origin of this receptor is a man aged 18 to 29 who had mild COVID-19 (a few samples of this study predate the infection). Cell type and time point are not known. The chain couples TRBV4-2 to TRBJ2-7; D may correspond to TRBD1 or TRBD2 (5 bases each). Sequences were obtained from PBMCs or a T cell subset sorted from them (not recorded which). The CDR3 DNA is TGTGCCAGCAGCCAACCAGGGACGGAACCCACCTACGAGCAGTACTTC. Its protein product is CASSQPGTEPTYEQYF.